This T cell receptor beta chain was captured in a study of CD8 T cells in ankylosing spondylitis. Findings and limits, study-wide: Among TCR beta sequences, a motif of about 8 highly homologous variants appeared characteristic of ankylosing spondylitis blood.

Molecular-barcoded quantitative 5'-RACE produced these TCR beta libraries. Via MiXCR, TCRdb re-called the 5' RACE reads, giving one row per CDR3 protein. Here the sample spans 220,000 or so distinct CDR3 sequences, around 17% being singletons. The CDR3 length is 11 residues. Per germline, CDR1 SQVTM and CDR2 ANQGSEA. V was pared by 0 bases and J by 6 bases, with 5 bases between. A few counts support this clonotype. Its target is not known. The chain uses TRBV29-1 and TRBJ1-2; D is unresolved. The sequence came from a male donor with ankylosing spondylitis. Input material: blood, either unsorted or a sorted T cell fraction (not recorded which). CDR3 residues: CSVEELDGYTF. CDR3 nucleotide sequence: TGCAGCGTTGAAGAATTGGATGGCTACACCTTC.